One and the same sample provided the 17 T cell receptor beta chains below, sequenced in a study of neurological immune-mediated disorders (dated 2019 in TCRdb). The library was generated by 5' RACE. Sequencing was carried out with an Illumina HiSeq 2500. Through fastp at Q25 and MiXCR, TCRdb rebuilt clones from the public reads, retaining in-frame beta chains. Rows with one shared CDR3 protein collapse into an entry with the most common genes and DNA. In this sample the table shows some 120,000 distinct CDR3 sequences, about 3.4% of which occur a single time. Roughly 1.3% of the sample rests with the top ten. The material sequenced was PBMCs. All receptors come from a woman aged 25 to 39 with multiple sclerosis.

This clonotype was picked up many times. V is TRBV27 and J is TRBJ1-1; TRBD1 might be the D (5 bases). V was trimmed by 5 bases and J by 2 bases, leaving 12 bases between them. Germline CDR1 reads MNHEY; CDR2 reads SMNVEV (reference sequence). CDR3 length equals 14 residues. CDR3 sequence (DNA): TGTGCCAGCAGTATGCGACAGAAAAACACTGAAGCTTTCTTT. Translated: CASSMRQKNTEAFF.

This clonotype was seen only a few times. The chain is built from TRBV6-1 and TRBJ2-5; 12 bases are shared with TRBD2. V was clipped by 4 bases and J by 7 bases; unmatched bases: 7. The CDR3 runs 15 residues. The germline V gene has CDR1 MNHNS and CDR2 SASEGT. The CDR3 reads CASSALAGGPGTQYF. CDR3 DNA: TGTGCCAGCAGTGCGCTAGCGGGGGGGCCTGGGACCCAGTACTTC.

This clonotype was detected ten times or more. The chain employs TRBV3-1 and TRBJ2-7; TRBD1 or TRBD2 may be the D gene (5 bases each). This CDR3 spans 13 amino acids. Germline V gives CDR1 LGHDT, CDR2 YNNKEL (reference sequence). The germline V and J ends were trimmed by 5 bases and 4 bases, with 12 bases remaining between them. This chain's CDR3 is CASSEPGGYEQYF. CDR3 nucleotides: TGTGCCAGCAGCGAGCCTGGGGGTTACGAGCAGTACTTC.

The V gene is TRBV9, the J gene TRBJ2-1; TRBD2 matches at 12 bases. The ends lost 4 bases at V and 8 bases at J; junction bases unmatched: 10. The CDR3 has 16 amino acids. CDR1 and CDR2 from the germline V gene are SGDLS and YYNGEE. The CDR3 bases are TGTGCCAGCAGCACGACTAGCGGGAGACCAGTTGATGAGCAGTTCTTC. This codes for CASSTTSGRPVDEQFF. Together with reference TRBV9 and TRBJ2-1, the CDR3 gives the full variable domain: DSGVTQTPKHLITATGQRVTLRCSPRSGDLSVYWYQQSLDQGLQFLIQYYNGEERAKGNILERFSAQQFPDLHSELNLSSLELGDSALYFCASSTTSGRPVDEQFFGPGTRLTVL.

This clonotype appeared many times. The chain links TRBV4-1 to TRBJ1-4; no reliable D call. CDR3 length: 15 residues. Deletions cut 7 bases from V and 0 bases from J, with 12 bases between. Germline CDR1 reads MGHRA; CDR2 reads YSYEKL. The CDR3 here is CASKHVRSTNEKLFF. DNA of the CDR3: TGCGCCAGCAAGCACGTCCGATCAACTAATGAAAAACTGTTTTTT.

This clonotype was picked up many times. The V call is TRBV9, the J call TRBJ2-5; 12 bases fit TRBD2. CDR3 size: 15 residues. V lost 6 bases and J lost 2; bases outside the gene matches: 5. CDR1 and CDR2 from the germline V gene are SGDLS and YYNGEE. CDR3 coding DNA: TGTGCCAGCAATCGACTAGCGGGGGATCAAGAGACCCAGTACTTC. Protein product: CASNRLAGDQETQYF.

This clonotype was seen many times. V usage is TRBV20-1 and J usage is TRBJ2-1; D is tentatively TRBD1 or TRBD2 (5 bases each). Per germline, CDR1 DFQATT and CDR2 SNEGSKA (reference sequence). The CDR3 sequence is 14 residues long. V was cut by 0 bases and J by 4 bases, with 10 bases left in between. CDR3 DNA sequence: TGCAGTGCTAGAGACCTTGAGGGGTACAATGAGCAGTTCTTC. Protein product: CSARDLEGYNEQFF.

This clonotype was seen ten or more times. DNA of the CDR3: TGTGCCAGCAGTCCGTCGACTGCCTACGAGCAGTACTTC. The encoded protein is CASSPSTAYEQYF. This chain uses TRBV12-3 or TRBV12-4 with TRBJ2-7, with D unresolved. Trimming removed 5 bases from V and 2 bases from J, with 10 bases in between. This CDR3 has 13 residues.

This clonotype was counted at least ten times. The J gene is TRBJ1-4, the V gene TRBV7-9; 8 nucleotides align to TRBD1. The V gene end was trimmed by 3 bases and the J gene end by 9 bases; junction bases not matched to a gene: 6. Looked up from germline, CDR1 is SEHNR and CDR2 is FQNEAQ (reference sequence). This CDR3 is built from 14 residues. The CDR3 region is CASSLDRAAQKLFF. The DNA of the CDR3 is TGTGCCAGCAGCTTGGACAGGGCGGCGCAAAAACTGTTTTTT.

There are many counts of this clonotype. The genes are TRBV6-5 and TRBJ2-7; 9 bases map to TRBD1. CDR1 and CDR2 from the germline V gene are MNHEY and SVGAGI. Germline trimming cut 4 bases from V and 3 bases from J; bases unmatched to any gene: 13. CDR3 length: 17 amino acids. In nucleotides, the CDR3 is TGTGCCAGCAGTTCATATTCTACCGGGACAGGGCGCTACGAGCAGTACTTC. As protein: CASSSYSTGTGRYEQYF.

This clonotype was counted ten times or more. The chain has TRBV7-9 and TRBJ2-3, with 9 bases lining up with TRBD2. CDR3 length: 15 amino acids. The V gene end was trimmed by 5 bases and the J gene end by 4 bases; junction bases not matched to a gene: 7. Germline CDR1 SEHNR, CDR2 FQNEAQ (reference sequence). The CDR3 nucleotides read TGTGCCAGCAGCCGAGCGGGGGGCGGGCCAGATACGCAGTATTTT. It codes for CASSRAGGGPDTQYF.

This clonotype has at least ten counts. The chain carries TRBV11-2 and TRBJ2-7, with TRBD1 identical over 7 bases. The CDR3 consists of 14 residues. The V and J ends lost 4 bases and 2 bases, in that order; junction bases with no gene match: 5. Germline loops: CDR1 SGHAT, CDR2 FQNNGV. The CDR3 is CASSYRTGAYEQYF. The CDR3 nucleotides read TGTGCCAGCAGCTACCGGACAGGAGCCTACGAGCAGTACTTC.

This clonotype was seen repeatedly, ten times or more. The CDR3 region is CSATHGLKKTYEQYF. The DNA for the CDR3 is TGCAGTGCTACACACGGACTAAAAAAAACCTACGAGCAGTACTTC. The chain links TRBV20-1 to TRBJ2-7, with a weak D call TRBD2 (6 bases). V was shortened by 4 bases and J by 2 bases, with 18 bases between the two germline ends. Germline values: CDR1 DFQATT, CDR2 SNEGSKA (reference sequence). The CDR3 has 15 amino acids.

This clonotype was seen many times. This chain joins TRBV18 and TRBJ2-3; 8 bases are a match to TRBD1. Germline loops: CDR1 KGHSH, CDR2 LQKENI. This CDR3 has 15 residues. The V gene end was trimmed by 6 bases and the J gene end by 2 bases; junction bases not matched to a gene: 7. CDR3 region: CASSPEDRATDTQYF. Here the CDR3 DNA reads TGTGCCAGCTCTCCGGAGGACAGGGCCACAGATACGCAGTATTTT.

This clonotype was detected ten times or more. The V and J genes are TRBV12-3 or TRBV12-4 and TRBJ1-1; no reliable D call. The V gene lost 2 bases and the J gene lost 5 bases, with 9 bases spanning the gap. The CDR3 covers 13 residues. The CDR3: CASSLSPGTEAFF. The CDR3 nucleotides read TGTGCCAGCAGTTTATCACCCGGGACTGAAGCTTTCTTT.

This clonotype occurred many times. The V and J genes are TRBV24-1 and TRBJ1-6, with TRBD1 identical over 7 bases. This CDR3 spans 20 amino acids. J lost 4 bases, V lost 1 base, and 15 bases had no gene match. Germline values: CDR1 KGHDR, CDR2 SFDVKD. Here the CDR3 DNA reads TGTGCCACCAGTGATTTACCTGAGGGACAGCCCTATGTATATAATTCACCCCTCCACTTT. Amino acids: CATSDLPEGQPYVYNSPLHF.

This clonotype has at least ten counts. This chain connects TRBV3-1 to TRBJ1-1, with TRBD1 matching over 9 bases. V dropped 6 bases and J dropped 6; count of bases not matched to a gene: 5. This CDR3 comprises 13 residues. Germline V gene sequence: CDR1 LGHDT, CDR2 YNNKEL (reference sequence). CDR3: CASRLQGAAEAFF. The CDR3 nucleotides are TGTGCCAGCAGACTACAGGGGGCGGCTGAAGCTTTCTTT.